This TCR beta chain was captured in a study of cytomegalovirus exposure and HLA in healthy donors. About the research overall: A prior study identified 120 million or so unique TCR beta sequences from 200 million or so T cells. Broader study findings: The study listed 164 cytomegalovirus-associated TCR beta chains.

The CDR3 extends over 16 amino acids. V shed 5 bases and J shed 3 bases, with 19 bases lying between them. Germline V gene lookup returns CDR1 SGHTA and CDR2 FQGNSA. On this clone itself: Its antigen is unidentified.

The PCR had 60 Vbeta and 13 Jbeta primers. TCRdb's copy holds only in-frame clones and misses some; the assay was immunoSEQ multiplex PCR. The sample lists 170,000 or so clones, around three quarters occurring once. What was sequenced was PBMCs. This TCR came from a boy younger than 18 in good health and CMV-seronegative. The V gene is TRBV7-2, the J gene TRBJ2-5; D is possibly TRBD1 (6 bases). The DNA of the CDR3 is TGTGCCAGCAGCCCCCAAGGGGGACGGCGGGAAGAGACCCAGTACTTC. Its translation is CASSPQGGRREETQYF.